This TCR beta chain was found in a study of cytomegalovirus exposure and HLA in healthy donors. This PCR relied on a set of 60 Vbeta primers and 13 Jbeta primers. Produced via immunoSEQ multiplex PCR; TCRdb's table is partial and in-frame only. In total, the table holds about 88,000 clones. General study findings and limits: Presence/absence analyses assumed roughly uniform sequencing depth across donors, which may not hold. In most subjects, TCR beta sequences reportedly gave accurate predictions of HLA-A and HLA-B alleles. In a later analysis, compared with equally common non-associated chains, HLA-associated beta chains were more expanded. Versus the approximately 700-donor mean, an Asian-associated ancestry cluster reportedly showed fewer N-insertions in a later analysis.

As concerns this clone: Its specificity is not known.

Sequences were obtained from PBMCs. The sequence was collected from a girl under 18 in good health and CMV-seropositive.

The CDR3 DNA reads as TGCGCCAGCAGCTTGGGAGTCTCTCCCGGTGAAGAGACCCAGTACTTC. Translated, it gives CASSLGVSPGEETQYF. V gene TRBV5-1 combines with J gene TRBJ2-5, with D unresolved. Germline assignment: CDR1 SGHRS and CDR2 YFSETQ. This CDR3 is built from 16 residues. With 0 bases removed from V and 3 bases from J, the gap between germline ends came to 15 bases.